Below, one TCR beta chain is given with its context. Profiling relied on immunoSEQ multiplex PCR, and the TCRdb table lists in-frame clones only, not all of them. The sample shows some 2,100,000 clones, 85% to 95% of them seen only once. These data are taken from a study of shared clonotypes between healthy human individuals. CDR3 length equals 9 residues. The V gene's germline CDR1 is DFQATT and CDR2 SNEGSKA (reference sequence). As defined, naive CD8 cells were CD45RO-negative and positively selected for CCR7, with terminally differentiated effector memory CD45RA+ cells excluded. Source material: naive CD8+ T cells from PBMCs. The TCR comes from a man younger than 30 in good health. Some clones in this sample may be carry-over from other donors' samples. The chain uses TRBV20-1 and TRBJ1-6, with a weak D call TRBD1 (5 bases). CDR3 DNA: TGCAGCGGGGGATCACCCCTCCACTTT. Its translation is CSGGSPLHF.